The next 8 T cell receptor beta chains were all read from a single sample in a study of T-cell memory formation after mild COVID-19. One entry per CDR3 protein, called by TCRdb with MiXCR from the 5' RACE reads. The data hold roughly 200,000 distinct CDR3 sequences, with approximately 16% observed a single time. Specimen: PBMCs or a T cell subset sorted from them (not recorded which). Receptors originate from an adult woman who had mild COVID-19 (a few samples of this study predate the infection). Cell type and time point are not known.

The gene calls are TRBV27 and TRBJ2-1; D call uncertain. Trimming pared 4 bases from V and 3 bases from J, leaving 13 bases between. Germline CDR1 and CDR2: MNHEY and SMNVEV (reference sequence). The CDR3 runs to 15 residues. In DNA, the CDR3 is TGTGCCAGCAGTTCCTCGGACCGTTACTACAATGAGCAGTTCTTC. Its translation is CASSSSDRYYNEQFF.

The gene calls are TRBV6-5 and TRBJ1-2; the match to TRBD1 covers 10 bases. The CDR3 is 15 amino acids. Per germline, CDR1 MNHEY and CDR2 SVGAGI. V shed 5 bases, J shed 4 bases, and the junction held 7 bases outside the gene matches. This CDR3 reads CASSTTGGRIYGYTF. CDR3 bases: TGTGCCAGCAGTACGACAGGGGGCAGAATCTATGGCTACACCTTC.

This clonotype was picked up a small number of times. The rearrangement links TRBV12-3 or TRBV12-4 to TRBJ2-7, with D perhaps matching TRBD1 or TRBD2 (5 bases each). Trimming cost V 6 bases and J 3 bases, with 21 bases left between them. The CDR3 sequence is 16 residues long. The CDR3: CASSPHPAGTYYEQYF. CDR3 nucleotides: TGTGCCAGCAGCCCCCATCCCGCCGGGACCTACTACGAGCAGTACTTC.

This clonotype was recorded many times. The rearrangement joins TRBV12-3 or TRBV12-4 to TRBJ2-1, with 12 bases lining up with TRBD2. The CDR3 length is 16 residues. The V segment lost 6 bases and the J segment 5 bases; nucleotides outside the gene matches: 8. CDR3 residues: CASRPSGGDHNNEQFF. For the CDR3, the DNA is TGTGCCAGCAGACCTAGCGGGGGGGACCACAACAATGAGCAGTTCTTC.

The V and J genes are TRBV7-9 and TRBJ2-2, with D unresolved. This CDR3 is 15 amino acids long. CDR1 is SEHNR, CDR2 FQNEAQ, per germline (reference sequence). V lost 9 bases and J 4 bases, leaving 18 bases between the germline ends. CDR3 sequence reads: CASLYKGRATGELFF. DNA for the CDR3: TGTGCCAGTTTATACAAGGGTCGGGCCACCGGGGAGCTGTTTTTT.

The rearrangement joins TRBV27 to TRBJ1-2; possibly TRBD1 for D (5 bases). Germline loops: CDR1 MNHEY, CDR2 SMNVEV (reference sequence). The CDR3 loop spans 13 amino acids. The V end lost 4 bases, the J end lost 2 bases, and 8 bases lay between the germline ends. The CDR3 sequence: CASSWRQNYGYTF. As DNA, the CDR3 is TGTGCCAGCAGTTGGCGACAGAACTATGGCTACACCTTC.

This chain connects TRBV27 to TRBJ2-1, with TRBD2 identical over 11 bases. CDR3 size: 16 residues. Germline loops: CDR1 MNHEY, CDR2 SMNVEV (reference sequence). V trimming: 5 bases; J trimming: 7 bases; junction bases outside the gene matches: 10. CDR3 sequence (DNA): TGTGCCAGCAGTCACCCCCTAGCGGGAGGACATAATGAGCAGTTCTTC. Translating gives CASSHPLAGGHNEQFF.

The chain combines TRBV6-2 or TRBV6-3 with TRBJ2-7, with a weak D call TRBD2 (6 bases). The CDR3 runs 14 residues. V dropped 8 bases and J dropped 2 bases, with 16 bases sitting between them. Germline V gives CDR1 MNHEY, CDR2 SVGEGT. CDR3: CASAGRRKAYEQYF. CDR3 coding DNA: TGTGCCAGCGCGGGACGACGAAAAGCCTACGAGCAGTACTTC.